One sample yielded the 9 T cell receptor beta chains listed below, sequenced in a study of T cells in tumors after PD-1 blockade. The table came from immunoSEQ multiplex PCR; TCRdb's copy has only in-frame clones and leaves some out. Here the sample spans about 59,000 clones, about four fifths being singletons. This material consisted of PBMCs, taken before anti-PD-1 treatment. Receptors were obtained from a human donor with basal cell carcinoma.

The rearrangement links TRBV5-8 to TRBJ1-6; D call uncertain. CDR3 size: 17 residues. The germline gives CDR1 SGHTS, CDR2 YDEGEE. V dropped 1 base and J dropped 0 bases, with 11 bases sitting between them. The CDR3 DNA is TGTGCCAGCAGCTTGAGACTCCAGAGCTCCTATAATTCACCCCTCCACTTT. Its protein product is CASSLRLQSSYNSPLHF.

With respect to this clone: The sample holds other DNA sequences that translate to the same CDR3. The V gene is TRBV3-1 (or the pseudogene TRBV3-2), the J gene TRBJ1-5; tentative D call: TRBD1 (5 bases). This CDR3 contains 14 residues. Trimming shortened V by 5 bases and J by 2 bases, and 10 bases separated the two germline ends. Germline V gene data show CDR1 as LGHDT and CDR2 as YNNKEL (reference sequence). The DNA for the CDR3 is TGTGCCAGCAGCAGGGACGTTGGCAATCAGCCCCAGCATTTT. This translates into CASSRDVGNQPQHF.

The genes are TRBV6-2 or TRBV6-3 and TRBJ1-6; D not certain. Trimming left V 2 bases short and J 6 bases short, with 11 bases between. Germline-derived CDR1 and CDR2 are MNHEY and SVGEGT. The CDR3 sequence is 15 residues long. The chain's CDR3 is CASSYPREGNSPLHF. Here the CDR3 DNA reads TGTGCCAGCAGTTACCCCCGGGAGGGTAATTCACCCCTCCACTTT.

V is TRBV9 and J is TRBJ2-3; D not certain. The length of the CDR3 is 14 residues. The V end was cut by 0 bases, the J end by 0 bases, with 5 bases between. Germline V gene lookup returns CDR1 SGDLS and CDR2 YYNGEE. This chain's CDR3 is CASSVAASTDTQYF. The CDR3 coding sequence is TGTGCCAGCAGCGTAGCGGCTAGCACAGATACGCAGTATTTT. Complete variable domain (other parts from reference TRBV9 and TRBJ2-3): DSGVTQTPKHLITATGQRVTLRCSPRSGDLSVYWYQQSLDQGLQFLIQYYNGEERAKGNILERFSAQQFPDLHSELNLSSLELGDSALYFCASSVAASTDTQYFGPGTRLTVL.

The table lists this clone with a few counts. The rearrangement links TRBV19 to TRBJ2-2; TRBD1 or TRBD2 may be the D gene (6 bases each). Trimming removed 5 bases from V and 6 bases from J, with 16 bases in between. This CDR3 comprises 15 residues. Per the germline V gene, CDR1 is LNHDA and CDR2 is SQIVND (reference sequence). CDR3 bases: TGTGCCAGTAGTCCTGCCCCGAGGGGGGCCGGGGAGCTGTTTTTT. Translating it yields CASSPAPRGAGELFF.

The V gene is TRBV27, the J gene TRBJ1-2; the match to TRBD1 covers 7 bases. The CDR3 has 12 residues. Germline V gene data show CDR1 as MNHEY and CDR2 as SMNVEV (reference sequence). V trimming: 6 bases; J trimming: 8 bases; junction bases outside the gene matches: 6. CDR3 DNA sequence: TGTGCCAGCAGGACAGGGAGCAGGGGCTACACCTTC. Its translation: CASRTGSRGYTF.

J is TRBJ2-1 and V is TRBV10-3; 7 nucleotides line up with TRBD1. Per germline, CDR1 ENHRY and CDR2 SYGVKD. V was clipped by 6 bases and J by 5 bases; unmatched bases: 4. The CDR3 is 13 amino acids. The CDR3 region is CAIRQGLDNEQFF. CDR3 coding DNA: TGTGCCATCAGACAGGGGTTAGACAATGAGCAGTTCTTC.

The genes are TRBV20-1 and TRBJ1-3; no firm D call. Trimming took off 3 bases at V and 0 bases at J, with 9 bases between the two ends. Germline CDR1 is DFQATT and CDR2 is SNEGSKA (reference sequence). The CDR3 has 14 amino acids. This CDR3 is CSASYGNSGNTIYF. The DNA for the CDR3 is TGCAGTGCTAGTTACGGCAACTCTGGAAACACCATATATTTT.

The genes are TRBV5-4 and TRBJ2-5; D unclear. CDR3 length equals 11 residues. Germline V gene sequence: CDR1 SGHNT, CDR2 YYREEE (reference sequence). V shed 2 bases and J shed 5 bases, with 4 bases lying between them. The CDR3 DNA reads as TGTGCCAGCAGCTTTCGGGAGACCCAGTACTTC. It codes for CASSFRETQYF.